Listed here is a single T cell receptor beta chain. Its antigen remains undetermined. One end of the junction is discordant with germline, which a read error may explain. To demonstrate the VDJtools post-analysis software, the study profiled TCR beta repertoires from the peripheral blood of approximately twelve young patients with multiple sclerosis. The patients with multiple sclerosis were children and adolescents between roughly 6 and 17 years of age. The data were taken from a study of post-analysis software for immune sequencing data (dated by TCRdb to the mid-2010s). For the study in its entirety: The recorded disease courses included relapsing-remitting, secondary progressive and progressive-relapsing multiple sclerosis, and some patients had no subtype annotation. Patient repertoires were compared against ten to twelve previously published healthy control repertoires from donors aged roughly 6 to 26 years. A subset of samples was prepared in parallel using single-end sample barcoding, then pooled and co-amplified after Illumina adapter ligation.

Via the germline V gene, CDR1 is MGHDK and CDR2 SYGVNS. The CDR3 spans 13 residues, from the cysteine through the phenylalanine. Here the CDR3 DNA is all that survives: 39 bases in frame from base 1. Broad study findings and their caveats: Multiple sclerosis patients had significantly lower normalized Chao1 diversity than controls, a result that suggests substantial peripheral T-cell clonal expansion. Four or five TRBV segments, including TRBV5-6, TRBV5-1 and TRBV20-1, were significantly more frequent in patients than controls. Direct clustering with F measure showed strong co-clustering of samples prepared in the same batch, prompting a batch-effect correction. The control group was slightly older than the multiple sclerosis patient group.

Library preparation used PCR. Sequencing was carried out with an Illumina HiSeq 2500. To reduce PCR and sequencing biases, unique molecular identifiers were incorporated into the TCR beta cDNA libraries. About 500,000 cDNA molecules were obtained for every 1 to 10 million input T cells, so each molecule roughly corresponded to one T cell. The patient libraries were prepared and sequenced with the same protocol used for the earlier healthy control dataset. Samples belonging to the same batch were prepared together, multiplexed and sequenced on a shared HiSeq lane. Per the authors' processing: Raw barcoded reads were processed with MIGEC, discarding single-read molecular identifier groups before consensus assembly and CDR3 extraction. VDJtools was used for post-analysis of the clonotype tables, and diversity was normalized by down-sampling every dataset to the size of the smallest sample. In repertoire overlap clustering, CDR3 amino acid sequences, but not nucleotide sequences, were matched to correct batch-related cross-sample contamination. TCRdb applied fastp at Q25 and MiXCR to the public reads, then kept only in-frame beta chains. A single entry per CDR3 protein holds the most common genes and DNA from its merged rows. None of the V and J calls come from the authors' own analysis; TCRdb made them. The sample has about 570,000 distinct CDR3 sequences on record, around 36% of them singletons. Jointly, the top ten make up approximately 6% of the sample.

The V and J segments used are TRBV25-1 and TRBJ2-6; TRBD1 is a weak D gene call, 6 bases matching. Sequencing input: blood. This clonotype was obtained from a girl between 2 and 17 years old with multiple sclerosis. The CDR3 protein is CASTPLGANVLTF. The DNA sequence follows: TGTGCCAGCACTCCATTGGGGGCTAACGTCCTGACTTTC.